The source of this T cell receptor (beta chain) is a study of blood T cell repertoires in COVID-19. Turning to the study itself: T cells, B-cell-depleted T cells, or PBMCs supplied cDNA or gDNA.

The table came from immunoSEQ multiplex PCR; TCRdb's copy has only in-frame clones and leaves some out. The top ten hold about 6.5% of the sample, which has 150,000 to 250,000 clones, roughly 77% seen once. The CDR3 runs 14 residues. Trimming cost V 7 bases and J 1 base, with 10 bases left between them. Germline loops: CDR1 LNHDA, CDR2 SQIVND (reference sequence). The sample comprised peripheral blood. The rearrangement links TRBV19 to TRBJ2-2, with D perhaps TRBD1 (6 bases). This TCR derives from a woman between 40 and 50 years old with COVID-19, enrolled during active disease. The CDR3 spells CASTQGQNTGELFF. The CDR3 coding sequence is TGTGCCAGTACTCAGGGACAGAACACCGGGGAGCTGTTTTTT.